The 3 T cell receptor beta chains below all came from one sample that was sequenced in a study of blood T cell repertoires in COVID-19. The method was immunoSEQ multiplex PCR; TCRdb's version includes in-frame clones alone and lacks a portion of them. The profile shows approximately 400,000 clones, roughly 92% of them singletons. The sample was PBMCs or T cells enriched from blood (not recorded which). The receptors were gathered from a woman in her 40s who had been exposed to COVID-19.

The chain uses TRBV12-3 or TRBV12-4 and TRBJ1-1; unclear D gene. Trimming cost V 3 bases and J 6 bases, with 8 bases left between them. The CDR3 contains 12 residues. CDR3 nucleotides: TGTGCCAGCAGTTTGGGCTACGCTGAAGCTTTCTTT. It is translated as CASSLGYAEAFF.

The chain has TRBV9 and TRBJ2-3, with 8 positions matching TRBD2. The V gene's germline CDR1 is SGDLS and CDR2 YYNGEE. The V segment lost 3 bases and the J segment 2 bases; nucleotides outside the gene matches: 5. The CDR3 length is 15 residues. DNA for the CDR3: TGTGCCAGCAGCGCTACTAGCGGCTACACAGATACGCAGTATTTT. Translating gives CASSATSGYTDTQYF.

This rearrangement joins TRBV5-1 to TRBJ2-3; 11 bases fit TRBD2. This CDR3 is built from 16 residues. Germline V gene data show CDR1 as SGHRS and CDR2 as YFSETQ. J gave up 5 bases and V 0 bases, and 5 bases lay outside the gene matches. CDR3 amino acids: CASSLGPSGGQDTQYF. In DNA, the CDR3 is TGCGCCAGCAGCTTGGGCCCTAGCGGGGGGCAAGATACGCAGTATTTT.